Presented here are 5 T cell receptor beta chains from one specimen sequenced in a study of blood T cell repertoires in COVID-19. Data came from immunoSEQ multiplex PCR; TCRdb stores just in-frame clones and leaves some out. The data hold about 220,000 clones, with 83% observed a single time. Input material: PBMCs or T cells enriched from blood (not recorded which). Receptor source: a woman aged 45-65 years who had been exposed to COVID-19.

The chain uses TRBV6-2 or TRBV6-3 and TRBJ1-2; D gene ambiguous. The germline CDR1 and CDR2 sequences are MNHEY and SVGEGT. The CDR3 sequence is 13 residues long. V gave up 6 bases and J gave up 4 bases, with 12 bases separating them. Here the CDR3 reads CASSTIGSYGYTF. In DNA, the CDR3 is TGTGCCAGCAGCACCATCGGTAGCTATGGCTACACCTTC.

The V call is TRBV24-1, the J call TRBJ2-7; 10 bases agree with TRBD1. The germline V gene has CDR1 KGHDR and CDR2 SFDVKD. CDR3 length equals 15 residues. J lost 5 bases, V lost 7 bases, and 10 bases had no gene match. The CDR3 sequence is CATSPGTGVTDEQYF. DNA for the CDR3: TGTGCCACCAGCCCAGGGACAGGGGTAACGGACGAGCAGTACTTC.

The rearrangement links TRBV5-1 to TRBJ1-2; 7 bases are shared with TRBD1. This CDR3 has 13 residues. Germline CDR1 and CDR2: SGHRS and YFSETQ. With 4 bases clipped from V and 8 bases from J, the junction kept 8 bases outside the gene matches. The CDR3 bases are TGCGCCAGCAGCCTGCAGGGGGATGGCGGCTACACCTTC. It specifies CASSLQGDGGYTF.

In its sample, this clone was seen once. This chain uses TRBV29-1 with TRBJ1-1; possible D gene TRBD1, 6 bases. The V gene's germline CDR1 is SQVTM and CDR2 ANQGSEA. The V end was cut by 3 bases, the J end by 5 bases, with 13 bases between. This CDR3 has 13 residues. As DNA, the CDR3 is TGCAGCGTTGATCAGGGGAAGTGGACTGAAGCTTTCTTT. Amino acids: CSVDQGKWTEAFF.

This chain uses TRBV5-4 with TRBJ1-1, with D maybe TRBD1 (6 bases). The CDR3 contains 14 residues. Deletions cut 4 bases from V and 6 bases from J, with 16 bases between. Germline CDR1 is SGHNT and CDR2 is YYREEE (reference sequence). The CDR3 sequence: CASSPRGGDSEAFF. CDR3 coding DNA: TGTGCCAGCAGCCCGAGGGGGGGGGACTCTGAAGCTTTCTTT.